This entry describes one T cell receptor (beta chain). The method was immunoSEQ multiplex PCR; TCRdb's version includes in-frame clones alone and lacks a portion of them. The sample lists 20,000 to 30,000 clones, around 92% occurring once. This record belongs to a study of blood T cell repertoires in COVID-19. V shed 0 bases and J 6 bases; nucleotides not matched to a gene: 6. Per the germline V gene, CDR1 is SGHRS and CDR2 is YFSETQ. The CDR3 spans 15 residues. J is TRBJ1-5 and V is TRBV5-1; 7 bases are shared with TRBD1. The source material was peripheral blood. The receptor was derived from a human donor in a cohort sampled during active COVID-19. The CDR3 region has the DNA TGCGCCAGCAGCTTGGCCGGACAGGTTGGTCAGCCCCAGCATTTT. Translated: CASSLAGQVGQPQHF.